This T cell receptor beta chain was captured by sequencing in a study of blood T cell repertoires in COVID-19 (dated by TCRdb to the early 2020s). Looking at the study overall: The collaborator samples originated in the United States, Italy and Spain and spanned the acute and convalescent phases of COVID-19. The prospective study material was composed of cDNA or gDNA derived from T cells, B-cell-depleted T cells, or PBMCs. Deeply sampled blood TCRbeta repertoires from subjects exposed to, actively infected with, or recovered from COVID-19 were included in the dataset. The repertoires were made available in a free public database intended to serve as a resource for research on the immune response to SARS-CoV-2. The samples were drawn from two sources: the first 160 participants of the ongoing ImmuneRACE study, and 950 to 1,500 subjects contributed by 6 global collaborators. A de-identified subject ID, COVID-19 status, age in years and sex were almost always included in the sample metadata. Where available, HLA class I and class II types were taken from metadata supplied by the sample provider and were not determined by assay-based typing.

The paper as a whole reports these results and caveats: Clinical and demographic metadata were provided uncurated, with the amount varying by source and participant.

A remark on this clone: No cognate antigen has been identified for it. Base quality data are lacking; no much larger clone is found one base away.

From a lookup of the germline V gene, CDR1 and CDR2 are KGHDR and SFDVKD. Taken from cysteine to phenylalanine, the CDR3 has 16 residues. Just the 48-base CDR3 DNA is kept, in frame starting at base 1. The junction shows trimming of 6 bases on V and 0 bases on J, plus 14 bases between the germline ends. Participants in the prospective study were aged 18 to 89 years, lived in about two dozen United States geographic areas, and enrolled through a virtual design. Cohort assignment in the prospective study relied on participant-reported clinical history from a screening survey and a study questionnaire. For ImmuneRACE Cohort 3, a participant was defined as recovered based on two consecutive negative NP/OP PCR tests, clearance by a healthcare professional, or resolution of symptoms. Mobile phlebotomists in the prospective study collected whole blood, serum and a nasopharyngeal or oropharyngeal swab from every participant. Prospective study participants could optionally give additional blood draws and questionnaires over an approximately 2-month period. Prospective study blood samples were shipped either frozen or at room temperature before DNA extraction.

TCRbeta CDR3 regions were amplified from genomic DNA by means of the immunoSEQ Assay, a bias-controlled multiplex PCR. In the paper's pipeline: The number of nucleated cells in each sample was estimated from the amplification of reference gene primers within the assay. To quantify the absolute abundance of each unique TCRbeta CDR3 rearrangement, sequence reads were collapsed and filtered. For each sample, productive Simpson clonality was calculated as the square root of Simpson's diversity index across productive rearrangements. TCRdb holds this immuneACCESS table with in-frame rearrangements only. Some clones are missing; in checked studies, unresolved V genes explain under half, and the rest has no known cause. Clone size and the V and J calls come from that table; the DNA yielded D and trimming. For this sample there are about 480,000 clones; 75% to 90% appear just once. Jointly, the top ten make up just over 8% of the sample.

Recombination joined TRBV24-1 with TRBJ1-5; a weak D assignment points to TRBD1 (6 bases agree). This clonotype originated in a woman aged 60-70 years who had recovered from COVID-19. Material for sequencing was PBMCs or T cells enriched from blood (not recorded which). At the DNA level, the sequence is TGTGCCACCAGTCCTTCCGGGACAAATAGCAATCAGCCCCAGCATTTT. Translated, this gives CATSPSGTNSNQPQHF.